This T cell receptor (beta chain) was identified in a study of control samples from healthy donors and cancer patients. This CDR3 has 15 amino acids. V lost 5 bases and J lost 1, with 11 bases in between. The germline gives CDR1 SGHVS, CDR2 FQNEAQ. This table comes from immunoSEQ multiplex PCR, and its TCRdb copy is limited to in-frame clones, with some not included. The sample carries approximately 71,000 clones, roughly 90% recorded once. The sequence came from a man between 60 and 70 years old with lung cancer. This chain connects TRBV7-8 to TRBJ2-2; possible D gene TRBD1, 5 bases. The material sequenced was PBMCs. As DNA, the CDR3 is TGTGCCAGCAGCATGGAAGGACAGAACACCGGGGAGCTGTTTTTT. Its protein product is CASSMEGQNTGELFF.